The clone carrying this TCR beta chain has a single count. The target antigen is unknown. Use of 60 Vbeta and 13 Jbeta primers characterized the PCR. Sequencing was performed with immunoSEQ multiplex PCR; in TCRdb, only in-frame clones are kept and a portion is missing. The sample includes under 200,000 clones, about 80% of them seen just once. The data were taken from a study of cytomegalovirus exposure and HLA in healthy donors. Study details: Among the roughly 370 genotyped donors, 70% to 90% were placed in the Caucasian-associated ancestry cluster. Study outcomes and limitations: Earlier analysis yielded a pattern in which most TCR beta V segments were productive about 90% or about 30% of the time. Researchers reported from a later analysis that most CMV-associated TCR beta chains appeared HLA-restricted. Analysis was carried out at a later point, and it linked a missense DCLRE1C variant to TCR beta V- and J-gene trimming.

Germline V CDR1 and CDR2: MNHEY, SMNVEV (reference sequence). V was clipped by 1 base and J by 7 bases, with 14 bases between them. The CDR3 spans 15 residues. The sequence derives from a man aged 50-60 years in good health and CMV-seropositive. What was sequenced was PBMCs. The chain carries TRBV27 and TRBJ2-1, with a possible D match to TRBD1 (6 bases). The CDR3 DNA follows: TGTGCCAGCAGTTTATTGAGGGGGAAGGAGAATGAGCAGTTCTTC. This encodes CASSLLRGKENEQFF.